A selection of T cell receptor beta chains follows, all from one sample in a study of CD8+CD57+ T cells in acquired aplastic anemia. One entry per CDR3 protein, called by TCRdb with MiXCR from the reads. Among around 220,000 distinct CDR3 sequences listed, almost 50% were seen once. Sequencing input: sorted CD4+, CD8+, or CD8+CD57+ T cells (not recorded which) from PBMCs. The source is a human donor with aplastic anemia. Both conserved end residues are part of each CDR3. The order of the fields is CDR3 protein, CDR3 DNA, D gene, V gene, CDR3 length, J gene, clone size. D genes are given only for firm matches. Size values are once, few and many counts, or a class for expanded clones, and some rows have none.

CDR3 protein: CASTKGRASGGAGQFF
CDR3 DNA: TGCGCCAGCACCAAAGGCAGGGCTAGCGGGGGGGCAGGGCAGTTCTTC
D gene: TRBD2
V gene: TRBV10-1
CDR3 length: 16
J gene: TRBJ2-1
clone size: once

CDR3 protein: CASSPGGTANSYEQYF
CDR3 DNA: TGTGCCAGCAGTCCCGGGGGGACCGCCAACTCCTACGAGCAGTACTTC
D gene: TRBD2
V gene: TRBV6-2/TRBV6-3
CDR3 length: 16
J gene: TRBJ2-7
clone size: many

CDR3 protein: CASSQQGGSDEQYF
CDR3 DNA: TGTGCCAGTAGTCAACAGGGGGGGTCTGACGAGCAGTACTTC
D gene: NA
V gene: TRBV19
CDR3 length: 14
J gene: TRBJ2-7
clone size: NA

CDR3 protein: CSARGLRASYGTDTQYF
CDR3 DNA: TGCAGTGCTAGAGGGCTCAGGGCTAGTTATGGCACAGATACGCAGTATTTT
D gene: NA
V gene: TRBV20-1
CDR3 length: 17
J gene: TRBJ2-3
clone size: NA

CDR3 protein: CASSPTGQGAEAFF
CDR3 DNA: TGTGCCAGCAGCCCTACCGGACAGGGCGCTGAAGCTTTCTTT
D gene: TRBD1
V gene: TRBV11-2
CDR3 length: 14
J gene: TRBJ1-1
clone size: once

CDR3 protein: CASSPRGLAGGSRGYTDTQYF
CDR3 DNA: TGTGCCAGCAGCCCAAGGGGACTAGCGGGGGGTTCCCGGGGCTACACAGATACGCAGTATTTT
D gene: TRBD2
V gene: TRBV7-9
CDR3 length: 21
J gene: TRBJ2-3
clone size: NA

CDR3 protein: CASGHRGFGYTF
CDR3 DNA: TGTGCCAGCGGGCACAGAGGATTTGGCTACACCTTC
D gene: NA
V gene: TRBV2
CDR3 length: 12
J gene: TRBJ1-2
clone size: few

CDR3 protein: CASSLAGRSDTQYF
CDR3 DNA: TGTGCCAGCAGCTTAGCGGGGCGCTCAGATACGCAGTATTTT
D gene: NA
V gene: TRBV7-6
CDR3 length: 14
J gene: TRBJ2-3
clone size: NA

CDR3 protein: CASSRTGGVLDYGYTF
CDR3 DNA: TGCGCCAGCAGCCGGACAGGGGGCGTTCTGGACTATGGCTACACCTTC
D gene: TRBD1
V gene: TRBV5-1
CDR3 length: 16
J gene: TRBJ1-2
clone size: NA

CDR3 protein: CASSLQGVYGYTF
CDR3 DNA: TGTGCCAGCAGCTTACAGGGCGTCTATGGCTACACCTTC
D gene: NA
V gene: TRBV5-6
CDR3 length: 13
J gene: TRBJ1-2
clone size: many

CDR3 protein: CASSLIQGDSYEQYF
CDR3 DNA: TGTGCCAGCAGCCTTATACAGGGGGATTCCTACGAGCAGTACTTC
D gene: TRBD1
V gene: TRBV10-3
CDR3 length: 15
J gene: TRBJ2-7
clone size: NA

CDR3 protein: CASSFQGGTDTQYF
CDR3 DNA: TGTGCCAGCAGCTTTCAGGGAGGCACAGATACGCAGTATTTT
D gene: NA
V gene: TRBV7-9
CDR3 length: 14
J gene: TRBJ2-3
clone size: NA

CDR3 protein: CASSRLAREQFF
CDR3 DNA: TGTGCCAGCAGTCGACTAGCGCGTGAGCAGTTCTTC
D gene: TRBD2
V gene: TRBV2
CDR3 length: 12
J gene: TRBJ2-1
clone size: NA

CDR3 protein: CSVDGGSDTQYF
CDR3 DNA: TGCAGCGTTGACGGGGGCAGCGATACGCAGTATTTT
D gene: NA
V gene: TRBV29-1
CDR3 length: 12
J gene: TRBJ2-3
clone size: NA

CDR3 protein: CASSSQGGTDTQYF
CDR3 DNA: TGTGCCAGCAGCTCCCAGGGGGGGACAGATACGCAGTATTTT
D gene: NA
V gene: TRBV7-9
CDR3 length: 14
J gene: TRBJ2-3
clone size: NA

CDR3 protein: CATRDRGNQPQHF
CDR3 DNA: TGTGCCACTCGGGACAGGGGCAATCAGCCCCAGCATTTT
D gene: TRBD1
V gene: TRBV19
CDR3 length: 13
J gene: TRBJ1-5
clone size: NA

CDR3 protein: CSALDRANSPLHF
CDR3 DNA: TGCAGTGCTTTGGACAGGGCGAATTCACCCCTCCACTTT
D gene: TRBD1
V gene: TRBV20-1
CDR3 length: 13
J gene: TRBJ1-6
clone size: few

CDR3 protein: CASSPRLVPEAFF
CDR3 DNA: TGTGCCAGCAGCCCGAGGTTAGTCCCTGAAGCTTTCTTT
D gene: NA
V gene: TRBV5-6
CDR3 length: 13
J gene: TRBJ1-1
clone size: many

CDR3 protein: CASSLWQGDTGELFF
CDR3 DNA: TGTGCCAGCAGCTTATGGCAGGGGGACACCGGGGAGCTGTTTTTT
D gene: TRBD1
V gene: TRBV7-9
CDR3 length: 15
J gene: TRBJ2-2
clone size: NA

CDR3 protein: CASSASLRTGNYGYTF
CDR3 DNA: TGTGCCAGCAGCGCCTCGCTGAGGACGGGAAACTATGGCTACACCTTC
D gene: NA
V gene: TRBV9
CDR3 length: 16
J gene: TRBJ1-2
clone size: NA

CDR3 protein: CASSPSLSSYEQYF
CDR3 DNA: TGTGCCAGCAGCCCATCGCTGTCCTCCTACGAGCAGTACTTC
D gene: NA
V gene: TRBV9
CDR3 length: 14
J gene: TRBJ2-7
clone size: few

CDR3 protein: CASSLVNGGRNTEAFF
CDR3 DNA: TGTGCCAGCAGCTTGGTCAACGGGGGGAGGAACACTGAAGCTTTCTTT
D gene: NA
V gene: TRBV5-6
CDR3 length: 16
J gene: TRBJ1-1
clone size: many

CDR3 protein: CASSMGQGVYEQYF
CDR3 DNA: TGCGCCAGCAGTATGGGACAGGGTGTCTACGAGCAGTACTTC
D gene: TRBD1
V gene: TRBV5-1
CDR3 length: 14
J gene: TRBJ2-7
clone size: NA

CDR3 protein: CASKRSDSPDFPREQYF
CDR3 DNA: TGCGCCAGCAAGCGGTCCGACAGTCCTGACTTTCCTCGGGAGCAGTACTTC
D gene: NA
V gene: TRBV4-1
CDR3 length: 17
J gene: TRBJ2-7
clone size: many

CDR3 protein: CASSQYGTGRGGTQYF
CDR3 DNA: TGTGCCAGCAGCCAGTACGGGACAGGGCGGGGGGGGACCCAGTACTTC
D gene: NA
V gene: TRBV7-2
CDR3 length: 16
J gene: TRBJ2-5
clone size: NA

CDR3 protein: CSATRQEETQYF
CDR3 DNA: TGCAGTGCTACCCGACAGGAGGAGACCCAGTACTTC
D gene: NA
V gene: TRBV20-1
CDR3 length: 12
J gene: TRBJ2-5
clone size: many

CDR3 protein: CASSMGRAGRETQYF
CDR3 DNA: TGTGCCAGTAGTATGGGTAGGGCAGGTCGAGAGACCCAGTACTTC
D gene: NA
V gene: TRBV19
CDR3 length: 15
J gene: TRBJ2-5
clone size: many

CDR3 protein: CASTGPQRGAETQYF
CDR3 DNA: TGTGCCAGTACCGGCCCACAGCGGGGGGCAGAGACCCAGTACTTC
D gene: TRBD2
V gene: TRBV19
CDR3 length: 15
J gene: TRBJ2-5
clone size: many

CDR3 protein: CASSLKGLGGNEQYF
CDR3 DNA: TGTGCCAGCAGCTTGAAGGGACTAGGGGGCAACGAGCAGTACTTC
D gene: NA
V gene: TRBV5-4
CDR3 length: 15
J gene: TRBJ2-7
clone size: NA

CDR3 protein: CSVLRAKGVFAEAFF
CDR3 DNA: TGCAGCGTCTTACGGGCCAAGGGGGTATTCGCTGAAGCTTTCTTT
D gene: NA
V gene: TRBV29-1
CDR3 length: 15
J gene: TRBJ1-1
clone size: many

CDR3 protein: CASSPPPGNIQYF
CDR3 DNA: TGTGCCAGCAGTCCGCCGCCTGGAAACATTCAGTACTTC
D gene: NA
V gene: TRBV12-3/TRBV12-4
CDR3 length: 13
J gene: TRBJ2-4
clone size: few

CDR3 protein: CSATQARGSPLHF
CDR3 DNA: TGCAGTGCCACTCAGGCCCGCGGTTCACCCCTCCACTTT
D gene: NA
V gene: TRBV20-1
CDR3 length: 13
J gene: TRBJ1-6
clone size: NA

CDR3 protein: CASSLVQGQPQHF
CDR3 DNA: TGTGCCAGCAGCTTAGTCCAGGGTCAGCCCCAGCATTTT
D gene: NA
V gene: TRBV7-8
CDR3 length: 13
J gene: TRBJ1-5
clone size: many

CDR3 protein: CASSLQDNQPQHF
CDR3 DNA: TGTGCCAGCAGCTTGCAGGACAATCAGCCCCAGCATTTT
D gene: NA
V gene: TRBV11-2
CDR3 length: 13
J gene: TRBJ1-5
clone size: many

CDR3 protein: CASSYGFLSGTDTQYF
CDR3 DNA: TGTGCCAGCAGTTACGGGTTCCTCTCGGGCACAGATACGCAGTATTTT
D gene: NA
V gene: TRBV6-6
CDR3 length: 16
J gene: TRBJ2-3
clone size: many

CDR3 protein: CAISESGGQFF
CDR3 DNA: TGTGCCATCAGTGAGTCGGGAGGGCAGTTCTTC
D gene: NA
V gene: TRBV10-3
CDR3 length: 11
J gene: TRBJ2-1
clone size: NA

CDR3 protein: CASRSNPGGEELGTQYF
CDR3 DNA: TGTGCCAGCAGATCCAACCCAGGGGGTGAAGAACTGGGGACCCAGTACTTC
D gene: TRBD1
V gene: TRBV7-8
CDR3 length: 17
J gene: TRBJ2-5
clone size: many

CDR3 protein: CASSHRDRADGPQHF
CDR3 DNA: TGTGCCAGCAGCCACCGGGACAGGGCCGATGGGCCCCAGCATTTT
D gene: TRBD1
V gene: TRBV7-2
CDR3 length: 15
J gene: TRBJ1-5
clone size: few

CDR3 protein: CASSRKSSTDTQYF
CDR3 DNA: TGTGCCAGCAGCCGGAAATCGAGCACAGATACGCAGTATTTT
D gene: NA
V gene: TRBV6-5
CDR3 length: 14
J gene: TRBJ2-3
clone size: many